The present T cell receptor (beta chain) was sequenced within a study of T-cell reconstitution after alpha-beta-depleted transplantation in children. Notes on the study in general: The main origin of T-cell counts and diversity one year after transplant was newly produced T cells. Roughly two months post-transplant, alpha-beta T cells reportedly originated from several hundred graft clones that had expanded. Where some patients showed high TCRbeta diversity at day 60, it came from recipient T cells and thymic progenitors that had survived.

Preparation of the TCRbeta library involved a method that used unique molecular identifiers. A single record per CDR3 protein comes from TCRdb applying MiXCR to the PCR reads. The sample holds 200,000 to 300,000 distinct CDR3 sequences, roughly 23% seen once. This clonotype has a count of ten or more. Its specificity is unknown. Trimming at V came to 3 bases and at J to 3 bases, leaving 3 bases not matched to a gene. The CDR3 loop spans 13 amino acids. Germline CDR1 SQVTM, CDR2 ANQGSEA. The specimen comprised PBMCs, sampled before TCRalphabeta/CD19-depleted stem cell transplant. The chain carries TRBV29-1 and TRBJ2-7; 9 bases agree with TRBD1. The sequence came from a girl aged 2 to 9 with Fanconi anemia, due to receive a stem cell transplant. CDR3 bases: TGCAGCGTTGACGTGACAGGGGGCTACGAGCAGTACTTC. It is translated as CSVDVTGGYEQYF.